The rows below give T cell receptor beta chains drawn from one sample of a study of shared clonotypes between healthy human individuals. Profiling relied on immunoSEQ multiplex PCR, and the TCRdb table lists in-frame clones only, not all of them. The sample includes 2 million to 2.5 million clones, less than 95% of them seen just once. Input material: naive CD4+ T cells from PBMCs. All receptors derive from a man in his late teens or twenties in good health. Some clones in this sample may be carry-over from other donors' samples. Both conserved end residues are part of each CDR3. The D gene is left open where the match is weak. Clone size appears in some rows only: once, few, many, or a class for an expanded clone.

size: -; D: TRBD2; V: TRBV7-2; J: TRBJ2-7; DNA: TGTGCCAGCAGCTTTGGGGGCGGGAGGGTCTACGAGCAGTACTTC; CDR3: CASSFGGGRVYEQYF
size: -; D: -; V: TRBV2; J: TRBJ2-7; DNA: TGTGCCAGCAGTACCGCAGGGGCGCAGTCCTACGAGCAGTACTTC; CDR3: CASSTAGAQSYEQYF
size: -; D: -; V: TRBV6-5; J: TRBJ2-7; DNA: TGTGCCAGCAGCGTAGGAGGGGGGTCTCTCTACGAGCAGTACTTC; CDR3: CASSVGGGSLYEQYF
size: -; D: TRBD1; V: TRBV6-6; J: TRBJ1-2; DNA: TGTGCCAGCAGTCCAGGGGGCCCCTATGGCTACACCTTC; CDR3: CASSPGGPYGYTF
size: once; D: -; V: TRBV5-8; J: TRBJ1-4; DNA: TGTGCCAGCAGCTTGGGCCCGGATGAAAAACTGTTTTTT; CDR3: CASSLGPDEKLFF
size: -; D: TRBD1; V: TRBV29-1; J: TRBJ1-1; DNA: TGCAGCGTTGACAAAACAGGGGGCCCTGAAGCTTTCTTT; CDR3: CSVDKTGGPEAFF
size: once; D: -; V: TRBV29-1; J: TRBJ2-7; DNA: TGCAGCGCCAGGGGACAGGGGCTAGCGGGAGATGTAAACGAGCAGTACTTC; CDR3: CSARGQGLAGDVNEQYF
size: -; D: -; V: TRBV18; J: TRBJ1-2; DNA: TGTGCCAGCTCACCAAAGGAGTTGTCTAACTATGGCTACACCTTC; CDR3: CASSPKELSNYGYTF
size: -; D: -; V: TRBV7-9; J: TRBJ2-1; DNA: TGTGCCAGCAGCTCCAGACACCGGGGGAATGAGCAGTTCTTC; CDR3: CASSSRHRGNEQFF
size: -; D: -; V: TRBV6-1; J: TRBJ2-3; DNA: TGTGCCACAGATGACGGGCGGGCAGGGCAAGATACGCAGTATTTT; CDR3: CATDDGRAGQDTQYF
size: -; D: -; V: TRBV5-1; J: TRBJ1-2; DNA: TGCGCCAGCAGCTTGTATCTTGGTAGCAGCTATGGCTACACCTTC; CDR3: CASSLYLGSSYGYTF
size: -; D: TRBD1; V: TRBV9; J: TRBJ2-2; DNA: TGTGCCAGCAGCCCACCGACTGGGACAGGGGGCCGCACCGGGGAGCTGTTTTTT; CDR3: CASSPPTGTGGRTGELFF
size: -; D: TRBD2; V: TRBV2; J: TRBJ2-3; DNA: TGTGCCAGCAGTGGAACTAGCGGGAGGAGAGATACGCAGTATTTT; CDR3: CASSGTSGRRDTQYF
size: -; D: TRBD1; V: TRBV27; J: TRBJ2-7; DNA: TGTGCCAGCAGTTCACAGGGGTTCTCCTACGAGCAGTACTTC; CDR3: CASSSQGFSYEQYF
size: -; D: -; V: TRBV4-1; J: TRBJ2-7; DNA: TGCGCCAGCAGCCAAACTGGCTTGGAGCGGAGCTCCTACGAGCAGTACTTC; CDR3: CASSQTGLERSSYEQYF
size: once; D: -; V: TRBV30; J: TRBJ2-1; DNA: TGTGCCTGGATCTGGAAGGGGCGCTCCTACAATGAGCAGTTCTTC; CDR3: CAWIWKGRSYNEQFF
size: -; D: TRBD1; V: TRBV5-4; J: TRBJ2-7; DNA: TGTGCCAGCAGCCCGCCGGGACAGGGCATCTCCTACGAGCAGTACTTC; CDR3: CASSPPGQGISYEQYF
size: few; D: -; V: TRBV19; J: TRBJ2-5; DNA: TGTGCCAGTAGTTGGGCGGTCCAAGAGACCCAGTACTTC; CDR3: CASSWAVQETQYF
size: -; D: -; V: TRBV5-1; J: TRBJ1-1; DNA: TGCGCCAGCAGCTTGTCATTTCCGGGCACTGAAGCTTTCTTT; CDR3: CASSLSFPGTEAFF
size: -; D: -; V: TRBV5-1; J: TRBJ1-1; DNA: TGCGCCAGCAGGCTATCGCAGGAGAACACTGAAGCTTTCTTT; CDR3: CASRLSQENTEAFF
size: -; D: -; V: TRBV4-3; J: TRBJ2-2; DNA: TGCGCCAGCAGCCAAGTGGCTGGACAGGGCGGGGGGAGATACACCGGGGAGCTGTTTTTT; CDR3: CASSQVAGQGGGRYTGELFF
size: -; D: -; V: TRBV30; J: TRBJ2-7; DNA: TGTGCCTGGACATTTAACGCCCGGAGCTCCTACGAGCAGTACTTC; CDR3: CAWTFNARSSYEQYF
size: -; D: -; V: TRBV4-1; J: TRBJ2-7; DNA: TGCGCCAGCAGCCGCTCCACGACGGACACCGTCTCCTACGAGCAGTACTTC; CDR3: CASSRSTTDTVSYEQYF
size: -; D: TRBD1; V: TRBV6-1; J: TRBJ2-7; DNA: TGTGCCAGCAGTGAAGCCCCGACAGGGATGCAATCCTACGAGCAGTACTTC; CDR3: CASSEAPTGMQSYEQYF
size: -; D: TRBD1; V: TRBV19; J: TRBJ2-5; DNA: TGTGCCAGTAGTACCCCCGGCAGGGGGCATAAGGAGACCCAGTACTTC; CDR3: CASSTPGRGHKETQYF
size: once; D: -; V: TRBV4-2; J: TRBJ1-5; DNA: TGTGCCAGCAGCCAAGTGGGACCGTCCGGGGAAGGACAGCCCCAGCATTTT; CDR3: CASSQVGPSGEGQPQHF
size: -; D: TRBD1; V: TRBV18; J: TRBJ1-5; DNA: TGTGCCAGCTCATCAGTGAACCTACCGGGACAGGTAAATCAGCCCCAGCATTTT; CDR3: CASSSVNLPGQVNQPQHF
size: -; D: -; V: TRBV10-3; J: TRBJ2-1; DNA: TGTGCCATCACCGGGGGGCGGGAGCGCGGCAATGAGCAGTTCTTC; CDR3: CAITGGRERGNEQFF
size: -; D: -; V: TRBV6-1; J: TRBJ1-2; DNA: TGTGCCAGCACCGTAGGGGGTTGGGTCTATGGCTACACCTTC; CDR3: CASTVGGWVYGYTF
size: -; D: -; V: TRBV9; J: TRBJ2-3; DNA: TGTGCCAGCAGCCCCCGGGGCTCCTCTCGGCAGGATACGCAGTATTTT; CDR3: CASSPRGSSRQDTQYF
size: -; D: -; V: TRBV19; J: TRBJ2-5; DNA: TGTGCCAGTAGTCCACAGGGGTTTGGAGGGGAGACCCAGTACTTC; CDR3: CASSPQGFGGETQYF
size: -; D: -; V: TRBV27; J: TRBJ2-7; DNA: TGTGCCAGCAGTTTACCCGAAAGGGGGGGGAACTACGAGCAGTACTTC; CDR3: CASSLPERGGNYEQYF
size: -; D: TRBD2; V: TRBV18; J: TRBJ2-2; DNA: TGTGCCAGCTCACCAGGCCTAGCGGAGACGAACACCGGGGAGCTGTTTTTT; CDR3: CASSPGLAETNTGELFF
size: -; D: -; V: TRBV9; J: TRBJ2-3; DNA: TGTGCCAGCAGCGTTACAGGCTTGGGGACAGATACGCAGTATTTT; CDR3: CASSVTGLGTDTQYF
size: few; D: -; V: TRBV13; J: TRBJ1-1; DNA: TGTGCCAGCAGCCCACGGTGGCTGAACACTGAAGCTTTCTTT; CDR3: CASSPRWLNTEAFF
size: -; D: TRBD2; V: TRBV29-1; J: TRBJ2-1; DNA: TGCAGCGTACGCTCGAGCGGGGCCTACAATGAGCAGTTCTTC; CDR3: CSVRSSGAYNEQFF
size: -; D: -; V: TRBV6-1; J: TRBJ1-5; DNA: TGTGCCAGCACCGAAGCAGGGGATCAGCCCCAGCATTTT; CDR3: CASTEAGDQPQHF
size: -; D: -; V: TRBV18; J: TRBJ1-5; DNA: TGTGCCAGCTCACCCGACCGGACGGCCCATTCCCAGCATTTT; CDR3: CASSPDRTAHSQHF
size: -; D: TRBD2; V: TRBV4-1; J: TRBJ2-7; DNA: TGCGCCAGCAGCCCGTCGGGACTAGCGGTTTCAAGCGAGCAGTACTTC; CDR3: CASSPSGLAVSSEQYF
size: few; D: TRBD1; V: TRBV11-2; J: TRBJ1-2; DNA: TGTGCCAGCAGCCCGGACAGGTGGAGTATTGATGGCTACACCTTC; CDR3: CASSPDRWSIDGYTF
size: -; D: -; V: TRBV9; J: TRBJ1-2; DNA: TGTGCCAGCAGCTCACGGACAGAACGAAGTGGCTACACCTTC; CDR3: CASSSRTERSGYTF
size: -; D: -; V: TRBV6-6; J: TRBJ1-3; DNA: TGTGCCAGCAGTTACGGCATCTCTGGAAACACCATATATTTT; CDR3: CASSYGISGNTIYF
size: -; D: -; V: TRBV4-1; J: TRBJ2-3; DNA: TGCGCCAGCAGCCAAGTACCGGGAGCCCCCACAGATACGCAGTATTTT; CDR3: CASSQVPGAPTDTQYF
size: -; D: -; V: TRBV25-1; J: TRBJ1-1; DNA: TGTGCCAGCCGGACCGGGACGCTGAGGACTGAAGCTTTCTTT; CDR3: CASRTGTLRTEAFF
size: -; D: -; V: TRBV7-3; J: TRBJ2-2; DNA: TGTGCCAGCAGCTTATTGGACGCCGGGGAGCTGTTTTTT; CDR3: CASSLLDAGELFF
size: -; D: -; V: TRBV7-3; J: TRBJ2-3; DNA: TGTGCCAGCAGCTCTCTAACGAGGGCAGATACGCAGTATTTT; CDR3: CASSSLTRADTQYF
size: once; D: TRBD1; V: TRBV6-1; J: TRBJ2-7; DNA: TGTGCCAGCAGTGAAGCCCCGGGACAGACCTACGAGCAGTACTTC; CDR3: CASSEAPGQTYEQYF
size: -; D: -; V: TRBV6-6; J: TRBJ2-6; DNA: TGTGCCAGCAGTTACCGGGGGTCTGGGGCCAACGTCCTGACTTTC; CDR3: CASSYRGSGANVLTF
size: -; D: -; V: TRBV6-1; J: TRBJ1-2; DNA: TGTGCCAGCAGTGCTACTGACAGTAACTATGGCTACACCTTC; CDR3: CASSATDSNYGYTF
size: -; D: TRBD2; V: TRBV5-4; J: TRBJ2-4; DNA: TGTGCCAGCAGCTCGGTTCTAGCGGGAGCCAAAAACATTCAGTACTTC; CDR3: CASSSVLAGAKNIQYF
size: -; D: TRBD2; V: TRBV28; J: TRBJ2-3; DNA: TGTGCCAGCAGTACAGGGACTAGCGGGAGGGCTGGTATAGATACGCAGTATTTT; CDR3: CASSTGTSGRAGIDTQYF
size: -; D: TRBD2; V: TRBV28; J: TRBJ2-7; DNA: TGTGCCAGCAGTTTCCCCTGGGGAGCGGGAGTTCCAGCCTACGAGCAGTACTTC; CDR3: CASSFPWGAGVPAYEQYF
size: few; D: -; V: TRBV7-9; J: TRBJ1-1; DNA: TGTGCCAGCAGCTTAGGGGCCATAGGAACTGAAGCTTTCTTT; CDR3: CASSLGAIGTEAFF
size: -; D: TRBD1; V: TRBV5-4; J: TRBJ1-2; DNA: TGTGCCAGCAGCCCCAAGGGACAGACGAACTATGGCTACACCTTC; CDR3: CASSPKGQTNYGYTF